This entry concerns a single T cell receptor (beta chain). V lost 2 bases to trimming and J lost 0 bases, with 11 bases between them. This CDR3 is built from 14 residues. The V gene's germline CDR1 is DFQATT and CDR2 SNEGSKA (reference sequence). The record originates from a study of blood T cells in healthy people across ages. Drawn from each donor were 9 to 10 milliliters of peripheral blood. Extracted total RNA amounted to at least 5 micrograms for each sample. A second PCR of roughly 7 to 11 cycles used a sample-barcoded 5' primer and a J-beta primer mix. TCRdb independently ran MiXCR on the 5' RACE reads; one entry per CDR3 protein. The sample records 540,000 or so distinct CDR3 sequences, around 24% being singletons. The same sample was also used in a study of T cells of mothers and their children.

Specimen: blood. The chain recombines TRBV20-1 with TRBJ2-7; tentatively, D is TRBD1 (5 bases). The sequence derives from a boy between 10 and 17 years old in good health. As DNA, the CDR3 is TGCAGTGCTAGAATTCTAGGGGTCTCCTACGAGCAGTACTTC. Encoded protein: CSARILGVSYEQYF.